This T cell receptor beta chain was profiled in a study of shared clonotypes between healthy human individuals. Germline V gene sequence: CDR1 LNHNV, CDR2 YYDKDF (reference sequence). V was pared by 5 bases and J by 4 bases, with 12 bases between. CDR3 length equals 14 residues. Clones were sequenced by immunoSEQ multiplex PCR, and TCRdb holds only the in-frame ones, with some missing. The sample shows over 1.5 million clones, about 98% of them seen only once. The sequenced sample consisted of naive CD4+ T cells sorted from blood. This sample's subset: CD45RA+ positively selected. The J gene is TRBJ1-5, the V gene TRBV15; tentative D call: TRBD1 (6 bases). This sequence originates from a young man in good health. CDR3 in amino acids: CATSALQGNQPQHF. The CDR3 DNA reads as TGTGCCACCAGCGCCCTTCAGGGGAATCAGCCCCAGCATTTT.